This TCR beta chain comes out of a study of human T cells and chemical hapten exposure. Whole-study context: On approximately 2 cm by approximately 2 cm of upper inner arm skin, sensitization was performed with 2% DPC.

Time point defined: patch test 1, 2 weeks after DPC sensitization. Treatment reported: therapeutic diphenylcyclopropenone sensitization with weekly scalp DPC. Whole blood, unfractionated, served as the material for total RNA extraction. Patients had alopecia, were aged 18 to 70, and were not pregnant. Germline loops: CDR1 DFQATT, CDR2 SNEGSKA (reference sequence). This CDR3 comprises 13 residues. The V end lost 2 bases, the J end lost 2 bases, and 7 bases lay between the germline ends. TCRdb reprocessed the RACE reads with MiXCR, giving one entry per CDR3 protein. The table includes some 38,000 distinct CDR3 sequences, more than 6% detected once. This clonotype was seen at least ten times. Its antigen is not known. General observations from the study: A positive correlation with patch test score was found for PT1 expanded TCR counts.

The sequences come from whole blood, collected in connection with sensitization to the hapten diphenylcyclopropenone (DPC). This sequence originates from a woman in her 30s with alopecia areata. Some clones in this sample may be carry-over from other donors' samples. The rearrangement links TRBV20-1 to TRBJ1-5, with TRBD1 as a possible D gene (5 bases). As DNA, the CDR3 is TGCAGTGCTAGACAGGGTGGCAATCAGCCCCAGCATTTT. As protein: CSARQGGNQPQHF.